The T cell receptor beta chain under discussion was sequenced for a study of T cells after yellow fever vaccination (dated by TCRdb to between 2018 and 2021). Background on the whole study: Libraries from fractions with low cell numbers were prepared with the SMART-Seq v4 Ultra Low Input RNA kit. To track T-cell clones before and after primary and booster YFV17D yellow fever vaccination, bulk TCR alpha and beta repertoires were sequenced longitudinally. Two healthy male donors made up the cohort, one aged 18 to 30 years and the other aged 30 to 39 years. Blood samples were taken at several timepoints before and after primary and secondary immunization, and bulk PBMC replicates and cell subsets were isolated.

A few counts support this clonotype. This receptor's antigen is unknown. No base-level quality is on record; no much larger clone is a single base apart. Synthesis of TCR cDNA relied on 5'RACE template switching, a step that introduced a universal primer site along with unique molecular identifiers. Priming of cDNA synthesis was performed from both the TCR alpha and TCR beta constant segments. Library amplification used two PCR steps, and the second PCR step added sample barcodes and sequencing adapters. Sequencing of libraries was done on Illumina HiSeq 2500 (2x100 bp) or NovaSeq (2x150 bp). The authors' pipeline ran thus. Reads were demultiplexed and collapsed into UMI consensus sequences with MIGEC, and V(D)J alignment was performed with MiXCR. Vaccine-responding clonotypes were identified with edgeR using replicate PBMC samples, with FDR below 0.01 and a log2 fold change above 5 up to day 15 being required. Each bulk clonotype was labeled CD4 or CD8 based on which sequenced repertoire, CD4 or CD8, contained the clonotype at higher abundance. Starting from the raw public reads, TCRdb applied fastp trimming at Q25, assembled clones with MiXCR and retained in-frame beta chains. Entries that share a CDR3 protein sequence are merged under the most common genes and DNA. The V and J calls here are based on TCRdb, not the publication. Counted in this sample were some 500,000 distinct CDR3 sequences; roughly 13% of them appeared once. Of the sample, over 13% is held by the ten largest clones.

General study outcomes and caveats: Because abundant contaminating clonotypes from the bulk population could be contained in FACS-sorted repertoires, computational filtering was required. Most clones expanded after primary vaccination (around 96% of CD4 and around 88% of CD8) were re-detected after the booster, suggesting that broad memory maintenance occurred. The study included only two donors, which limits how far the findings can be generalized. The secondary T-cell response was weaker than the primary response but faster, peaking on day 5 instead of day 15. A small share of clonotypes occurred in both CD4 and CD8 compartments, likely arising from convergent recombination.

The CDR3, from cysteine to phenylalanine, totals 15 residues. The retained sequence is limited to the CDR3, 45 bases, with the frame set at the first base. The germline V gene encodes CDR1 DFQATT and CDR2 SNEGSKA (reference sequence). Germline trimming amounts to 1 base on V and 1 base on J, with 5 as the count of junction bases outside the gene matches. What this sample's treatment or condition label stands for: live attenuated yellow fever vaccine strain. At each blood-draw timepoint, two biological replicates of bulk PBMCs were collected. PBMCs were isolated from peripheral blood using a standard Ficoll-Paque protocol. TriZol was used to extract RNA from bulk PBMCs, from CD4 and CD8 fractions, and from dextramer-positive and dextramer-negative fractions.

The starting material was PBMCs, obtained on the day of the yellow fever booster vaccination. This TCR derives from a man aged 25 to 40 who received the YFV17D yellow fever vaccine. Recombination joined TRBV20-1 with TRBJ2-3, and TRBD1 aligns with 7 junction nucleotides. The CDR3 amino acid sequence is: CSARAVGQGTDTQYF. The base sequence is TGCAGTGCTAGAGCGGTCGGACAGGGCACAGATACGCAGTATTTT.